The rows below give T cell receptor beta chains drawn from one sample of a study of identical twins. TCRdb processed the 5' RACE reads anew with MiXCR; each CDR3 protein has one entry. The sample has a few hundred thousand distinct CDR3 sequences, more than 9% seen once; the top ten hold 2.5% to 3%. Another study also made use of these data, one on yellow fever vaccine responses in identical twins.

The specimen was PBMCs. These receptors were taken from a woman under 30 in good health. Both conserved end residues are part of each CDR3. The D gene is left open where the match is weak. The size field is filled for only some rows; it gives once, few, many or a size class.

D gene: NA; J gene: TRBJ1-2; V gene: TRBV7-2; clone size: many; CDR3 DNA: TGTGCCAGCAGCTTAGCAGGGGGTGACTATGGCTACACCTTC; CDR3 protein: CASSLAGGDYGYTF
D gene: NA; J gene: TRBJ2-7; V gene: TRBV7-3; clone size: NA; CDR3 DNA: TGTGCCAGCAGCTCCGGAGGGGTGGGGACCGTAGGGACCCACGAGCAGTACTTC; CDR3 protein: CASSSGGVGTVGTHEQYF
D gene: NA; J gene: TRBJ2-3; V gene: TRBV19; clone size: NA; CDR3 DNA: TGTGCCAGTAGTATCGAACGCCCAGATACGCAGTATTTT; CDR3 protein: CASSIERPDTQYF
D gene: TRBD2; J gene: TRBJ2-1; V gene: TRBV30; clone size: NA; CDR3 DNA: TGTGCCTGGAGTCTAGCGGGAGATGAGCAGTTCTTC; CDR3 protein: CAWSLAGDEQFF
D gene: TRBD1; J gene: TRBJ2-5; V gene: TRBV12-3/TRBV12-4; clone size: many; CDR3 DNA: TGTGCCAGCAACCGGGACAGACAAGAGACCCAGTACTTC; CDR3 protein: CASNRDRQETQYF
D gene: NA; J gene: TRBJ2-2; V gene: TRBV12-3/TRBV12-4; clone size: many; CDR3 DNA: TGTGCCTCCCCGAAGGGCAGGGGCCAGACCGGGGAGCTGTTTTTT; CDR3 protein: CASPKGRGQTGELFF
D gene: NA; J gene: TRBJ1-5; V gene: TRBV6-5; clone size: few; CDR3 DNA: TGTGCCAGCAGTTACTCGCAGAATTTAAATCAGCCCCAGCATTTT; CDR3 protein: CASSYSQNLNQPQHF
D gene: NA; J gene: TRBJ2-1; V gene: TRBV25-1; clone size: NA; CDR3 DNA: TGTGCCAGCAGTGAATCCCCCGATCCCTATTACAATGAGCAGTTCTTC; CDR3 protein: CASSESPDPYYNEQFF
D gene: NA; J gene: TRBJ2-1; V gene: TRBV24-1; clone size: many; CDR3 DNA: TGTGCCACCAGTGAACCAGGGACCCTCCCATACAATGAGCAGTTCTTC; CDR3 protein: CATSEPGTLPYNEQFF
D gene: TRBD1; J gene: TRBJ2-5; V gene: TRBV12-3/TRBV12-4; clone size: many; CDR3 DNA: TGTGCCAGCAGTTTTGGACAGGGGGGACAAGAGACCCAGTACTTC; CDR3 protein: CASSFGQGGQETQYF
D gene: NA; J gene: TRBJ1-3; V gene: TRBV12-3/TRBV12-4; clone size: NA; CDR3 DNA: TGTGCCAGTACATCGTCCTCCAGCTCTGGAAACACCATATATTTT; CDR3 protein: CASTSSSSSGNTIYF
D gene: NA; J gene: TRBJ1-5; V gene: TRBV7-8; clone size: many; CDR3 DNA: TGTGCCAGCAGCTTAGGGGATCGGAATCAGCCCCAGCATTTT; CDR3 protein: CASSLGDRNQPQHF
D gene: NA; J gene: TRBJ1-5; V gene: TRBV5-1; clone size: NA; CDR3 DNA: TGCGCCAGCAGCTTGGAGGGGAGAGTCAATCAGCCCCAGCATTTT; CDR3 protein: CASSLEGRVNQPQHF
D gene: NA; J gene: TRBJ2-3; V gene: TRBV7-9; clone size: few; CDR3 DNA: TGTGCCAGCGCCCGGGGCACAGATACGCAGTATTTT; CDR3 protein: CASARGTDTQYF
D gene: NA; J gene: TRBJ2-1; V gene: TRBV30; clone size: NA; CDR3 DNA: TGTGCCTGGAGTGGGACTGGCAATGAGCAGTTCTTC; CDR3 protein: CAWSGTGNEQFF
D gene: NA; J gene: TRBJ2-1; V gene: TRBV20-1; clone size: few; CDR3 DNA: TGCAGTGCTAGAGGGCTCGAGGCGAACAATGAGCAGTTCTTC; CDR3 protein: CSARGLEANNEQFF
D gene: NA; J gene: TRBJ2-3; V gene: TRBV20-1; clone size: few; CDR3 DNA: TGCAGTGGCCCGACGGGAATGGGGGGAGATACGCAGTATTTT; CDR3 protein: CSGPTGMGGDTQYF
D gene: TRBD1; J gene: TRBJ2-7; V gene: TRBV11-2; clone size: many; CDR3 DNA: TGTGCCAGCAGCACCCCCACAGGGGACGAGCAGTACTTC; CDR3 protein: CASSTPTGDEQYF
D gene: NA; J gene: TRBJ2-7; V gene: TRBV29-1; clone size: many; CDR3 DNA: TGCAGCGTGTCCCCGGGACAAGCTTACCTCGAGCAGTACTTC; CDR3 protein: CSVSPGQAYLEQYF
D gene: NA; J gene: TRBJ2-7; V gene: TRBV7-2; clone size: few; CDR3 DNA: TGTGCCAGCAGCTTAAATTTTAACCGCGAGCAGTACTTC; CDR3 protein: CASSLNFNREQYF
D gene: NA; J gene: TRBJ2-1; V gene: TRBV10-1; clone size: many; CDR3 DNA: TGCGCCAGCAGTGAGTCTCTAGCTTACAATGAGCAGTTCTTC; CDR3 protein: CASSESLAYNEQFF
D gene: NA; J gene: TRBJ2-3; V gene: TRBV3-1; clone size: many; CDR3 DNA: TGTGCCAGCAGCCAGTCTCCTAGCACAGATACGCAGTATTTT; CDR3 protein: CASSQSPSTDTQYF
D gene: NA; J gene: TRBJ2-2; V gene: TRBV7-2; clone size: few; CDR3 DNA: TGTGCCAGCAGCTTAGCCATCCCCGGGGAGCTGTTTTTT; CDR3 protein: CASSLAIPGELFF
D gene: TRBD1; J gene: TRBJ2-4; V gene: TRBV14; clone size: few; CDR3 DNA: TGTGCCAGCAGCCACCGGACAGGGGGCATTACCGGGAACATTCAGTACTTC; CDR3 protein: CASSHRTGGITGNIQYF
D gene: NA; J gene: TRBJ2-5; V gene: TRBV28; clone size: NA; CDR3 DNA: TGTGCCAGCAAGCCGGGGGGCAGGGGGACCCAGTACTTC; CDR3 protein: CASKPGGRGTQYF
D gene: TRBD2; J gene: TRBJ2-3; V gene: TRBV20-1; clone size: few; CDR3 DNA: TGCAGTGCTAGAGATTGGCTAGCGGGAGGGCCGGAGCCAGATACGCAGTATTTT; CDR3 protein: CSARDWLAGGPEPDTQYF
D gene: NA; J gene: TRBJ2-6; V gene: TRBV6-4; clone size: NA; CDR3 DNA: TGTACCAGCTGTAACAGCCGTCCCGGGTCTTCTGGGGCCAACGTCCTGACTTTC; CDR3 protein: CTSCNSRPGSSGANVLTF
D gene: TRBD2; J gene: TRBJ2-1; V gene: TRBV5-1; clone size: many; CDR3 DNA: TGCGCCAGCAGCTTGGTTGTTGGTTCGGGGGGAAATGAGCAGTTCTTC; CDR3 protein: CASSLVVGSGGNEQFF
D gene: TRBD2; J gene: TRBJ2-3; V gene: TRBV7-2; clone size: many; CDR3 DNA: TGTGCCAGCAGCGTTAGCGGGGGGCCCACAGATACGCAGTATTTT; CDR3 protein: CASSVSGGPTDTQYF
D gene: TRBD1; J gene: TRBJ2-1; V gene: TRBV7-2; clone size: many; CDR3 DNA: TGTGCCAGCAGCTTATCAGGGGGCTTTTTCAATGAGCAGTTCTTC; CDR3 protein: CASSLSGGFFNEQFF
D gene: TRBD1; J gene: TRBJ2-3; V gene: TRBV12-3/TRBV12-4; clone size: few; CDR3 DNA: TGTGCCAGCAGCCCACAGGGGGCAGGGGATACGCAGTATTTT; CDR3 protein: CASSPQGAGDTQYF
D gene: NA; J gene: TRBJ2-7; V gene: TRBV11-1; clone size: few; CDR3 DNA: TGTGCCAGCAGCCGGGAGTATTACGAGCAGTACTTC; CDR3 protein: CASSREYYEQYF
D gene: NA; J gene: TRBJ2-2; V gene: TRBV29-1; clone size: few; CDR3 DNA: TGCAGCGTTGAAGACACCTCGAACACCGGGGAGCTGTTTTTT; CDR3 protein: CSVEDTSNTGELFF
D gene: NA; J gene: TRBJ1-4; V gene: TRBV15; clone size: many; CDR3 DNA: TGTGCCACCAGAACCGCCAGCGACAATGAAAAACTGTTTTTT; CDR3 protein: CATRTASDNEKLFF
D gene: TRBD2; J gene: TRBJ2-7; V gene: TRBV20-1; clone size: few; CDR3 DNA: TGCAGTGCTAGAGGACTAGCGGGCCTTTCTCTTTACGAGCAGTACTTC; CDR3 protein: CSARGLAGLSLYEQYF
D gene: NA; J gene: TRBJ2-6; V gene: TRBV4-3; clone size: NA; CDR3 DNA: TGCGCCAGCAGCCAAGTGTCAGGGGACAACTCTGGGGCCAACGTCCTGACTTTC; CDR3 protein: CASSQVSGDNSGANVLTF
D gene: TRBD1; J gene: TRBJ2-5; V gene: TRBV7-2; clone size: once; CDR3 DNA: TGTGCCAGCAGCTTGGCCGGGACAGGGCACCAAGAGACCCAGTACTTC; CDR3 protein: CASSLAGTGHQETQYF
D gene: TRBD1; J gene: TRBJ2-1; V gene: TRBV12-3/TRBV12-4; clone size: few; CDR3 DNA: TGTGCCAGCAGTTTAAGGGACAGAAAATTGAATGAGCAGTTCTTC; CDR3 protein: CASSLRDRKLNEQFF
D gene: NA; J gene: TRBJ2-6; V gene: TRBV2; clone size: NA; CDR3 DNA: TGTGCCAGCATAGACGCAAGCTCTGGGGCCAACGTCCTGACTTTC; CDR3 protein: CASIDASSGANVLTF
D gene: NA; J gene: TRBJ2-1; V gene: TRBV6-2/TRBV6-3; clone size: few; CDR3 DNA: TGTGCCAGCAGAAACACTCCCCCCCTGCAGTTCTTC; CDR3 protein: CASRNTPPLQFF
D gene: TRBD1; J gene: TRBJ1-2; V gene: TRBV28; clone size: few; CDR3 DNA: TGTGCCAGCAGTTTAACAGGGGGTGGCTACACCTTC; CDR3 protein: CASSLTGGGYTF
D gene: NA; J gene: TRBJ2-2; V gene: TRBV28; clone size: NA; CDR3 DNA: TGTGCCAGCATTACTAGCCTGAACACCGGGGAGCTGTTTTTT; CDR3 protein: CASITSLNTGELFF
D gene: TRBD1; J gene: TRBJ1-1; V gene: TRBV5-6; clone size: few; CDR3 DNA: TGTGCCAGCAGCCCCATGGGGCAGGGGGCTTCGTTGGGGAACACTGAAGCTTTCTTT; CDR3 protein: CASSPMGQGASLGNTEAFF
D gene: NA; J gene: TRBJ2-3; V gene: TRBV5-1; clone size: many; CDR3 DNA: TGCGCCAGCAGCTTCGGCAGGGCGTTCTTGGATACGCAGTATTTT; CDR3 protein: CASSFGRAFLDTQYF
D gene: TRBD2; J gene: TRBJ2-5; V gene: TRBV27; clone size: few; CDR3 DNA: TGTGCCAGCAGTTTATCGTATGGGACGGCCCTAGCGGGGGGGTCGGAGACCCAGTACTTC; CDR3 protein: CASSLSYGTALAGGSETQYF